Below, 25 T cell receptor beta chains from the same sample are listed, as sequenced in a study of siplizumab effects on memory and regulatory T cells. TCRdb's table, derived via immunoSEQ multiplex PCR, lists solely in-frame clones and lacks some. The sample yields 70,000 or so clones, 80% to 90% seen once. The sequenced material came from Tregs sorted from blood. These TCRs come from a human donor in good health.

The chain joins TRBV2 to TRBJ2-1, with D perhaps being TRBD1 or TRBD2 (5 bases each). The germline CDR1 and CDR2 sequences are SNHLY and FYNNEI. The CDR3 is 16 amino acids. V shed 5 bases and J shed 0 bases, with 14 bases lying between them. CDR3 coding DNA: TGTGCCAGCAGTCCCCGGGACCGAAGCTCCTACAATGAGCAGTTCTTC. Its protein is CASSPRDRSSYNEQFF.

This chain joins TRBV5-1 and TRBJ2-3; D is uncertain. The CDR3 has 14 residues. Trimming removed 1 base from V and 2 bases from J, with 8 bases in between. Germline lookup yields CDR1 SGHRS and CDR2 YFSETQ. This CDR3 is CASSLSPNTDTQYF. CDR3 sequence (DNA): TGCGCCAGCAGCTTGTCACCGAACACAGATACGCAGTATTTT.

The chain has TRBV11-2 and TRBJ2-1; D uncertain. The germline V and J ends were trimmed by 1 base and 5 bases, with 6 bases remaining between them. CDR1 SGHAT and CDR2 FQNNGV come from the germline V gene. The CDR3 loop spans 13 amino acids. In nucleotides, the CDR3 is TGTGCCAGCAGCTTAGTTGCGGACAATGAGCAGTTCTTC. Its protein is CASSLVADNEQFF.

The chain recombines TRBV7-8 with TRBJ2-3; D is unresolved. CDR3 length: 14 amino acids. V shed 5 bases and J shed 4 bases, with 13 bases lying between them. Germline loops: CDR1 SGHVS, CDR2 FQNEAQ. For the CDR3, the DNA is TGTGCCAGCAGCACCAGCGACGGTCCAGATACGCAGTATTTT. It is translated as CASSTSDGPDTQYF.

The chain links TRBV4-2 to TRBJ2-2; TRBD1 matches 9 bases. The CDR3 has 15 amino acids. CDR1 and CDR2 (germline): LGHNA, YNFKEQ. V lost 3 bases, J lost 5 bases, and 4 bases stayed unmatched. The DNA for the CDR3 is TGTGCCAGCAGCCAGGGACAGGGAGGTACCGGGGAGCTGTTTTTT. It is translated as CASSQGQGGTGELFF.

The V and J genes are TRBV7-2 and TRBJ1-1; D is unclear. The CDR3 consists of 12 residues. Germline V CDR1 and CDR2: SGHTA, FQGNSA. The V gene lost 2 bases and the J gene lost 11 bases, with 12 bases spanning the gap. The CDR3 region is CASSLIWQAAFF. Written as DNA, the CDR3 is TGTGCCAGCAGCTTAATCTGGCAGGCCGCTTTCTTT.

This chain joins TRBV5-8 and TRBJ1-2; D gene uncertain. Trimming shortened V by 1 base and J by 5 bases, and 21 bases separated the two germline ends. The CDR3 length is 17 residues. CDR1 and CDR2 from the germline V gene are SGHTS and YDEGEE. The CDR3 loop reads CASSLKAAASLIYGYTF. CDR3 bases: TGTGCCAGCAGCTTGAAGGCCGCGGCCAGCTTAATTTATGGCTACACCTTC.

The chain combines TRBV6-1 with TRBJ1-1; D not resolved. The CDR3 runs 14 residues. V lost 4 bases and J 3 bases, leaving 12 bases between the germline ends. CDR1 and CDR2 (germline): MNHNS, SASEGT. CDR3 in amino acids: CASSVTQFDTEAFF. The CDR3, as DNA: TGTGCCAGCAGTGTAACGCAGTTTGACACTGAAGCTTTCTTT.

The genes are TRBV9 and TRBJ1-4; D uncertain. Germline V gene lookup returns CDR1 SGDLS and CDR2 YYNGEE. Trimming took off 4 bases at V and 7 bases at J, with 14 bases between the two ends. The CDR3 totals 14 residues. The CDR3 here is CASSYSGKGEKLFF. The CDR3 DNA follows: TGTGCCAGCAGCTATTCCGGGAAAGGTGAAAAACTGTTTTTT.

The chain combines TRBV18 with TRBJ2-6, with D possibly matching TRBD2 (6 bases). Germline CDR1 is KGHSH and CDR2 is LQKENI. The CDR3 spans 16 residues. Trimming cost V 4 bases and J 0 bases, with 10 bases left between them. This CDR3 is CASSRDSSSGANVLTF. In DNA form, the CDR3 reads TGTGCCAGCTCACGGGACTCTAGCTCTGGGGCCAACGTCCTGACTTTC.

V and J are TRBV20-1 and TRBJ1-4; D ambiguous. V was pared by 5 bases and J by 4 bases, with 2 bases between. The germline gives CDR1 DFQATT, CDR2 SNEGSKA (reference sequence). The CDR3 is made up of 10 amino acids. Here the CDR3 DNA reads TGCAGTGCTGGTAATGAAAAACTGTTTTTT. The encoded protein is CSAGNEKLFF.

About this clone itself: Other nucleotide sequences from this sample produce the same CDR3. V is TRBV11-3 and J is TRBJ2-2; the D is unclear. V shed 2 bases and J shed 0 bases, with 7 bases lying between them. The V gene's germline CDR1 is SGHNT and CDR2 YENEEA. The CDR3 is 15 residues long. The CDR3 DNA follows: TGTGCCAGCAGCTTACTCGCTGCGAACACCGGGGAGCTGTTTTTT. Amino acids: CASSLLAANTGELFF.

CDR3 bases: TGTGCCAGCAGTGTGACAGGTGCTAGCACAGATACGCAGTATTTT. Protein sequence: CASSVTGASTDTQYF. The chain couples TRBV25-1 to TRBJ2-3; a possible D gene is TRBD1 (6 bases). CDR3 length: 15 amino acids. Germline V lookup: CDR1 MGHDK, CDR2 SYGVNS. The V end lost 4 bases, the J end lost 0 bases, and 11 bases lay between the germline ends.

V and J are TRBV10-3 and TRBJ1-5; D unclear. The CDR3 covers 14 residues. Germline CDR1 is ENHRY and CDR2 is SYGVKD. V lost 10 bases and J lost 2, with 15 bases in between. The CDR3 bases are TGTGCCACCACACCCGGACGGGGCAATCAGCCCCAGCATTTT. It specifies CATTPGRGNQPQHF.

J is TRBJ1-5 and V is TRBV9, with TRBD1 as a possible D gene (5 bases). The CDR3 runs to 14 residues. Germline lookup yields CDR1 SGDLS and CDR2 YYNGEE. The V gene lost 4 bases and the J gene lost 4 bases, with 12 bases spanning the gap. The CDR3 bases are TGTGCCAGCAGCCGCGGGGGTCTGAATCAGCCCCAGCATTTT. The encoded protein is CASSRGGLNQPQHF.

The genes are TRBV19 and TRBJ1-5; the match to TRBD1 covers 8 bases. V trimming: 4 bases; J trimming: 1 base; junction bases outside the gene matches: 3. The CDR3 loop spans 15 amino acids. The germline V gene encodes CDR1 LNHDA and CDR2 SQIVND (reference sequence). As DNA, the CDR3 is TGTGCCAGTAGTACCAGGGGGCAGAGCAATCAGCCCCAGCATTTT. Amino acid sequence: CASSTRGQSNQPQHF.

The CDR3 DNA sequence: TGCGCCAGCAGCTTGGGGGCTAGCGGGACCACAGATACGCAGTATTTT. It codes for CASSLGASGTTDTQYF. V and J are TRBV5-1 and TRBJ2-3; 9 nucleotides agree with TRBD2. V was pared by 0 bases and J by 2 bases, with 4 bases of the junction left unmatched. This CDR3 has 16 residues. Germline values: CDR1 SGHRS, CDR2 YFSETQ. Complete variable domain (other parts from reference TRBV5-1 and TRBJ2-3): KAGVTQTPRYLIKTRGQQVTLSCSPISGHRSVSWYQQTPGQGLQFLFEYFSETQRNKGNFPGRFSGRQFSNSRSEMNVSTLELGDSALYLCASSLGASGTTDTQYFGPGTRLTVL.

The rearrangement joins TRBV30 to TRBJ2-1; 14 bases map to TRBD2. CDR1 is GTSNPN and CDR2 is SVGIG in the germline V gene (reference sequence). After removal of 0 bases from V and 1 base from J, the junction contained 11 bases not matched to a gene. The CDR3 is made up of 20 amino acids. CDR3 sequence: CAWSVKGPGLAGASYNEQFF. Here the CDR3 DNA reads TGTGCCTGGAGTGTTAAGGGACCGGGACTAGCGGGAGCGTCCTACAATGAGCAGTTCTTC.

V is TRBV30 and J is TRBJ1-1; the D is unclear. Germline CDR1 reads GTSNPN; CDR2 reads SVGIG (reference sequence). CDR3 length equals 12 residues. The V gene lost 0 bases and the J gene lost 9 bases, with 11 bases spanning the gap. The chain's CDR3 is CAWSVNGGKAFF. The CDR3 nucleotides read TGTGCCTGGAGTGTAAATGGTGGGAAAGCTTTCTTT.

The genes are TRBV28 and TRBJ1-4; a weak D match, TRBD1 (6 bases). The V end was cut by 5 bases, the J end by 3 bases, with 16 bases between. Germline lookup yields CDR1 MDHEN and CDR2 SYDVKM. This CDR3 contains 16 residues. The CDR3 sequence is CASSAPGGGSNEKLFF. The DNA for the CDR3 is TGTGCCAGCAGTGCCCCGGGAGGGGGGTCTAATGAAAAACTGTTTTTT.

The V gene is TRBV4-3, the J gene TRBJ2-3; 7 nucleotides agree with TRBD2. The germline V gene has CDR1 LGHNA and CDR2 YSLEER. The CDR3 runs to 15 residues. With V trimmed by 1 base and J by 3 bases, 4 bases remained unmatched. The CDR3 DNA reads as TGCGCCAGCAGCCAAGGCGGGAGTTTGACAGATACGCAGTATTTT. Its protein is CASSQGGSLTDTQYF.

The J gene is TRBJ2-5, the V gene TRBV5-1; either TRBD1 or TRBD2 may fit D (5 bases each). Looked up from germline, CDR1 is SGHRS and CDR2 is YFSETQ. The CDR3 contains 14 residues. Trimming took 1 base from V and 4 from J, leaving 11 bases between them. The CDR3 reads CASSLILGTETQYF. The CDR3 DNA reads as TGCGCCAGCAGCTTGATTCTAGGGACAGAGACCCAGTACTTC.

The V and J genes are TRBV15 and TRBJ1-1; maybe TRBD1 (5 bases). This CDR3 is built from 15 residues. Germline assignment: CDR1 LNHNV and CDR2 YYDKDF (reference sequence). The germline V and J ends were trimmed by 3 bases and 0 bases, with 11 bases remaining between them. In DNA form, the CDR3 reads TGTGCCACCAGCAGGAAGGGGAAGATGAACACTGAAGCTTTCTTT. Translated, it gives CATSRKGKMNTEAFF.

The sample holds one count of this clone. V usage is TRBV27 and J usage is TRBJ2-7, with D maybe TRBD1 (5 bases). Germline V lookup: CDR1 MNHEY, CDR2 SMNVEV (reference sequence). This CDR3 has 15 amino acids. Trimming cost V 6 bases and J 7 bases, with 22 bases left between them. As DNA, the CDR3 is TGTGCCAGCAGGCCCGCCTCGTGGGGCCGGAGAGAGCAGTACTTC. It is translated as CASRPASWGRREQYF.

This clone was seen a few times. V gene TRBV5-6 combines with J gene TRBJ1-2; possible D gene TRBD1, 6 bases. V lost 4 bases, J lost 7 bases, and 11 bases lay in between. Per the germline V gene, CDR1 is SGHDT and CDR2 is YYEEEE. This CDR3 spans 12 amino acids. The CDR3 sequence: CASSLTGSGYTF. Written as DNA, the CDR3 is TGTGCCAGCAGCCTAACAGGGAGTGGCTACACCTTC.